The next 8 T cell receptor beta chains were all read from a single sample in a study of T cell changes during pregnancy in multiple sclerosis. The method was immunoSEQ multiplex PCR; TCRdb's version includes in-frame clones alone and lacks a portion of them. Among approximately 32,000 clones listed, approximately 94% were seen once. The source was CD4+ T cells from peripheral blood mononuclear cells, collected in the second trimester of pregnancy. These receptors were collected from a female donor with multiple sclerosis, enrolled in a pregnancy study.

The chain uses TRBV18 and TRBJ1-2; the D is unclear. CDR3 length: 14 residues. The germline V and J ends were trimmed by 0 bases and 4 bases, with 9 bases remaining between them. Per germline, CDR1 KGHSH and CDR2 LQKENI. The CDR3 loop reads CASSPPRESYGYTF. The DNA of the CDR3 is TGTGCCAGCTCACCACCTCGTGAGTCCTATGGCTACACCTTC.

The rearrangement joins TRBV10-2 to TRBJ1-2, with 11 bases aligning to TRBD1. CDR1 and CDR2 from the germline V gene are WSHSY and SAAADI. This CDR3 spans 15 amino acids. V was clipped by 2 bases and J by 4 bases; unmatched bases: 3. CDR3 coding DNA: TGCGCCAGCAGTGAGAAGGACAGGGGGCCCTATGGCTACACCTTC. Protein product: CASSEKDRGPYGYTF.

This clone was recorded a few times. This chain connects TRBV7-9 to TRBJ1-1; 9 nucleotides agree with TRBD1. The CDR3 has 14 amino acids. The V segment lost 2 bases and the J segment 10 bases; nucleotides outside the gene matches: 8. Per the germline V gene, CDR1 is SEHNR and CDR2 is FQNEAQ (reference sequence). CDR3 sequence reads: CASSLFTGGEGAFF. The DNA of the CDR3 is TGTGCCAGCAGCTTATTTACAGGGGGCGAAGGAGCTTTCTTT.

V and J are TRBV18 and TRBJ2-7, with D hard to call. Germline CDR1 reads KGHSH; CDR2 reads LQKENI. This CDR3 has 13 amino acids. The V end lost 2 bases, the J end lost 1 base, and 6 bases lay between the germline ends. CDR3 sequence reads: CASSPTVSYEQYF. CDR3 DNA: TGTGCCAGCTCACCAACAGTATCCTACGAGCAGTACTTC.

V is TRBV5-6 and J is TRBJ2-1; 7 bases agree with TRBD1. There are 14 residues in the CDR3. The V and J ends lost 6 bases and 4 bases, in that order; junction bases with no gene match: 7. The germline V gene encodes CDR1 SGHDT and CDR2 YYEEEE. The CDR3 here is CASNLQGQYNEQFF. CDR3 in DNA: TGTGCCAGCAACTTACAGGGGCAATACAATGAGCAGTTCTTC.

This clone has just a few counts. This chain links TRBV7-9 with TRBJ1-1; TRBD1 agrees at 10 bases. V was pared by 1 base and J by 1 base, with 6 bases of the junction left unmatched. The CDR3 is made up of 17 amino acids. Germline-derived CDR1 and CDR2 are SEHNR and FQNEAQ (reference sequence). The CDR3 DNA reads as TGTGCCAGCAGCTTAGGGTTAGGGGACAGGGGGAACACTGAAGCTTTCTTT. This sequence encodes CASSLGLGDRGNTEAFF.

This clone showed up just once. CDR3 protein: CASSSQGAVIGGELFF. Here the CDR3 DNA reads TGCGCCAGCAGCTCCCAGGGGGCGGTAATTGGCGGGGAGCTGTTTTTT. The chain carries TRBV5-1 and TRBJ2-2; TRBD1 agrees at 8 bases. Trimming cost V 3 bases and J 7 bases; bases outside gene matches: 11. The CDR3 is 16 residues long. Germline CDR1 SGHRS, CDR2 YFSETQ. Full variable domain (missing parts from reference TRBV5-1 and TRBJ2-2): KAGVTQTPRYLIKTRGQQVTLSCSPISGHRSVSWYQQTPGQGLQFLFEYFSETQRNKGNFPGRFSGRQFSNSRSEMNVSTLELGDSALYLCASSSQGAVIGGELFFGEGSRLTVL.

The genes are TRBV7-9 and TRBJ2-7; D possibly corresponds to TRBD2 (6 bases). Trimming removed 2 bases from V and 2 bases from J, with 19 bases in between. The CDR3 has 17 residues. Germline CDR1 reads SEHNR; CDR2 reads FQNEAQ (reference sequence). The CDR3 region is CASSLSVGGVHTYEQYF. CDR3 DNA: TGTGCCAGCAGCTTATCGGTGGGCGGGGTTCATACCTACGAGCAGTACTTC.